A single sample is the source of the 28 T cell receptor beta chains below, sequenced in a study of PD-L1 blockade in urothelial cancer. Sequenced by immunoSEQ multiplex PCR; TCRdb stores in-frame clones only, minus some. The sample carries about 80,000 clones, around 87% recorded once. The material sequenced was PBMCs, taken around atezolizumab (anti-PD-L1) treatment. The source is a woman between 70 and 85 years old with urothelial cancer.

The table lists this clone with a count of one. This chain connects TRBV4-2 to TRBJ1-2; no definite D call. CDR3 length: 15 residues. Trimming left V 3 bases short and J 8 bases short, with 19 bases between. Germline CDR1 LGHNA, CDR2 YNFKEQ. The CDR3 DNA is TGTGCCAGCAGCCAGGCCGACGGTCCGAGAGGAGGCTACACCTTC. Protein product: CASSQADGPRGGYTF.

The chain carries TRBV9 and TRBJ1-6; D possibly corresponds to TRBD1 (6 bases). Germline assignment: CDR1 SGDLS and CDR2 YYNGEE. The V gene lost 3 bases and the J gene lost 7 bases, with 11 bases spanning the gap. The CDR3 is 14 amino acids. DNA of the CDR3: TGTGCCAGCAGCGCCTACCAGGGGAATTCACCCCTCCACTTT. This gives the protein CASSAYQGNSPLHF.

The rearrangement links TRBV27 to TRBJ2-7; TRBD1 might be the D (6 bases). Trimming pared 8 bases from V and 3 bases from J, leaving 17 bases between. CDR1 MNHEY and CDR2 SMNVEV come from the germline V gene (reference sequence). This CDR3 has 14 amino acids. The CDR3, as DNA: TGTGCCAGCTCCGTTCCGGGACACCTCTACGAGCAGTACTTC. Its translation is CASSVPGHLYEQYF.

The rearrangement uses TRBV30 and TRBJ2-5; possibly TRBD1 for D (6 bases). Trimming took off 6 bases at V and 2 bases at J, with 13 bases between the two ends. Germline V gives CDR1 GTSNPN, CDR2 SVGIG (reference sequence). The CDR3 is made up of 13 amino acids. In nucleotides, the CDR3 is TGTGCCTGTCCAGGGCAGGGGCAAGAGACCCAGTACTTC. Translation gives CACPGQGQETQYF.

The CDR3 nucleotides are TGTGCCAGCAGCCTAGGGTGGGCTAGCGGGAGCCAAACCTACGAGCAGTACTTC. It yields the protein CASSLGWASGSQTYEQYF. This chain uses TRBV4-2 with TRBJ2-7; 10 nucleotides align to TRBD2. V dropped 4 bases and J dropped 2; count of bases not matched to a gene: 14. The CDR3 loop spans 18 amino acids. CDR1 and CDR2 (germline): LGHNA, YNFKEQ.

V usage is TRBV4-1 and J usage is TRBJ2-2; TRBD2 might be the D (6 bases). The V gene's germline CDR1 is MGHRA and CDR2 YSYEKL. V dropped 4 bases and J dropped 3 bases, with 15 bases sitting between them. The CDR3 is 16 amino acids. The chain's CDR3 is CASSRRLDGDTGELFF. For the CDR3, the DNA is TGCGCCAGCAGCCGTAGACTAGACGGGGACACCGGGGAGCTGTTTTTT.

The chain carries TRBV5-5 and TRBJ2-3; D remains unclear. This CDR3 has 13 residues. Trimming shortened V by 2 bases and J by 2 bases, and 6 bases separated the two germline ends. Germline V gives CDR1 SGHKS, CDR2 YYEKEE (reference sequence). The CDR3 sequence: CASSFQATDTQYF. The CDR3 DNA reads TGTGCCAGCAGCTTTCAGGCCACAGATACGCAGTATTTT.

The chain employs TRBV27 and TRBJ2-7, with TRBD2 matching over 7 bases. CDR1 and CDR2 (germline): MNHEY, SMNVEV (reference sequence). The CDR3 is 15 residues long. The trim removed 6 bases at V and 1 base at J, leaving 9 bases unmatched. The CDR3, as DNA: TGTGCCAGCAGAACCCGCGGGGGACGATCCTACGAGCAGTACTTC. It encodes CASRTRGGRSYEQYF.

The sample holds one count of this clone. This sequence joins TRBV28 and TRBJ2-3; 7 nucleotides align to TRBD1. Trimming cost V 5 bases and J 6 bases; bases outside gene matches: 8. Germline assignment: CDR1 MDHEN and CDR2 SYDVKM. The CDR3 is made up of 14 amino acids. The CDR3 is CASSPLTGLDTQYF. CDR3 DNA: TGTGCCAGCAGTCCCCTGACAGGGTTGGATACGCAGTATTTT.

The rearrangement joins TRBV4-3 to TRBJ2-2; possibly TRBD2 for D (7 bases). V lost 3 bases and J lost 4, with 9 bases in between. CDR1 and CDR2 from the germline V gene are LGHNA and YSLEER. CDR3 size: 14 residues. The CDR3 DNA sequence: TGCGCCAGCAGCCAGGCGGGGGCCACCGGGGAGCTGTTTTTT. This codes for CASSQAGATGELFF.

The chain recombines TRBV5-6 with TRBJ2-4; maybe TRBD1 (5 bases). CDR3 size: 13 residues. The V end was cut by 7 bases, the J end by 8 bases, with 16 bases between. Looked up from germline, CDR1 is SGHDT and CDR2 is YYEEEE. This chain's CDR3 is CASQGFGRDIQYF. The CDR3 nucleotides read TGTGCCAGCCAGGGATTCGGTAGAGACATTCAGTACTTC.

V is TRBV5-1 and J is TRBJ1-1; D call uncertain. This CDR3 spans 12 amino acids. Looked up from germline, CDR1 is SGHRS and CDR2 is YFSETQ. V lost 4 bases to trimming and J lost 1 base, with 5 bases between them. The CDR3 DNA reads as TGCGCCAGCAGCCCTCCGAACACTGAAGCTTTCTTT. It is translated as CASSPPNTEAFF.

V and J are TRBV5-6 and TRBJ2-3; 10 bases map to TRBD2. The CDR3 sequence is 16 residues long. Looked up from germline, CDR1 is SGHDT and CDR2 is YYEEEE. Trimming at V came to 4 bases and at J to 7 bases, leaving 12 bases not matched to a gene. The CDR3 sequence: CASSRRLAGNWYTQYF. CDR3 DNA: TGTGCCAGCAGCCGGCGACTAGCGGGTAATTGGTATACGCAGTATTTT. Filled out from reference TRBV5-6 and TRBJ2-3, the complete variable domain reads DAGVTQSPTHLIKTRGQQVTLRCSPKSGHDTVSWYQQALGQGPQFIFQYYEEEERQRGNFPDRFSGHQFPNYSSELNVNALLLGDSALYLCASSRRLAGNWYTQYFGPGTRLTVL.

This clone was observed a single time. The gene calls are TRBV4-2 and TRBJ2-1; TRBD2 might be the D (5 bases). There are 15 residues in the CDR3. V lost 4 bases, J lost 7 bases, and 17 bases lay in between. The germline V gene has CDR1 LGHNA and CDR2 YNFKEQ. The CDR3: CASSPLAAPGNEQFF. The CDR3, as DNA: TGTGCCAGCAGCCCCCTGGCGGCCCCGGGAAATGAGCAGTTCTTC.

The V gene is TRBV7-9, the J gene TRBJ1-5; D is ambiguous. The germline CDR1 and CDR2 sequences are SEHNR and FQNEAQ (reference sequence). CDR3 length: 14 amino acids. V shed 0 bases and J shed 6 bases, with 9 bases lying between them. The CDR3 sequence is CASSLASEGQPQHF. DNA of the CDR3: TGTGCCAGCAGCTTAGCGTCGGAGGGTCAGCCCCAGCATTTT.

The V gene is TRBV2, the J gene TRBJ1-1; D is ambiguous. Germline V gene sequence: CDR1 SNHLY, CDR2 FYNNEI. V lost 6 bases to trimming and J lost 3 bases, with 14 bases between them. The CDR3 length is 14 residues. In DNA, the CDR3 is TGTGCCAGCAGGGCCGGGAATCAGGACACTGAAGCTTTCTTT. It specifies CASRAGNQDTEAFF.

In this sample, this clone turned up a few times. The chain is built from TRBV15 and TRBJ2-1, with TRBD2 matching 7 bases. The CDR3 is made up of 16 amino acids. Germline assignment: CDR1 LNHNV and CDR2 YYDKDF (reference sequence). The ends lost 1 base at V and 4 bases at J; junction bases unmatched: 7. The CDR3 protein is CATSRGLARRYNEQFF. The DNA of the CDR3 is TGTGCCACCAGCAGAGGACTAGCCCGGAGGTACAATGAGCAGTTCTTC.

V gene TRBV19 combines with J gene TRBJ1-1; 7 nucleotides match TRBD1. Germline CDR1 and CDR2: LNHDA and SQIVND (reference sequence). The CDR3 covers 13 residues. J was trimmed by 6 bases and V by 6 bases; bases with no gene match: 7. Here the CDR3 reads CASRVQGISEAFF. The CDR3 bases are TGTGCCAGTAGGGTACAGGGGATATCTGAAGCTTTCTTT.

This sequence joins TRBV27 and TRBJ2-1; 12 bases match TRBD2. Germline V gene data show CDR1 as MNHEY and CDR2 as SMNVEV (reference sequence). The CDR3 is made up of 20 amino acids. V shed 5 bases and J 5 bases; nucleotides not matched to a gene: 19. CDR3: CASSRGAGLAGSGVHNEQFF. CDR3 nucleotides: TGTGCCAGCAGTCGAGGGGCCGGACTAGCGGGGAGCGGGGTGCACAATGAGCAGTTCTTC.

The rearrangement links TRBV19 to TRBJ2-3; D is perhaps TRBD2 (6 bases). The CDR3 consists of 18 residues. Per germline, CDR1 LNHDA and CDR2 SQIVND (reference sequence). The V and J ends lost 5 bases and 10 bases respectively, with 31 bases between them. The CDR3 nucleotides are TGTGCCAGTAGTCAAGGGCTCGTAGCGGCGGCCTGGGGATCGGCGCAGTATTTT. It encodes CASSQGLVAAAWGSAQYF.

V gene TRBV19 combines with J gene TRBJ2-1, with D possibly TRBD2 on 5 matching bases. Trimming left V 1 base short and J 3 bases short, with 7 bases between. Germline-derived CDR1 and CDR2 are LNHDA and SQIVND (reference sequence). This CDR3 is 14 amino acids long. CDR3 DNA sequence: TGTGCCAGTAGTATAGGAGGGTTCTACAATGAGCAGTTCTTC. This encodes CASSIGGFYNEQFF.

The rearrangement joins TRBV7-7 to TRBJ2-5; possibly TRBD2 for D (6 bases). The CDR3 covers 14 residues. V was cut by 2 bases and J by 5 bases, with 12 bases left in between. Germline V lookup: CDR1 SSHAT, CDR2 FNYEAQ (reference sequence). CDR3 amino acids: CASSLSHGSETQYF. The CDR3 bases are TGTGCCAGCAGCTTATCCCACGGGAGCGAGACCCAGTACTTC.

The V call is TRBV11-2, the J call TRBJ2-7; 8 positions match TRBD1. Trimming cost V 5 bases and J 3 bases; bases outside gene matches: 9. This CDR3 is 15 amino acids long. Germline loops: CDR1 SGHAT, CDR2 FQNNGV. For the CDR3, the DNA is TGTGCCAGCAGCCATGGACAGGGTAGAAACTACGAGCAGTACTTC. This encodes CASSHGQGRNYEQYF.

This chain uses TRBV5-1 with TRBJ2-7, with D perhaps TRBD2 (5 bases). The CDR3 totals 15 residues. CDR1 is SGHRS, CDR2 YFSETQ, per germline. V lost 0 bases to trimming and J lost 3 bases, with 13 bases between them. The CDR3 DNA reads TGCGCCAGCAGCTTGGCTCCCTCGGGATACTACGAGCAGTACTTC. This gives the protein CASSLAPSGYYEQYF.

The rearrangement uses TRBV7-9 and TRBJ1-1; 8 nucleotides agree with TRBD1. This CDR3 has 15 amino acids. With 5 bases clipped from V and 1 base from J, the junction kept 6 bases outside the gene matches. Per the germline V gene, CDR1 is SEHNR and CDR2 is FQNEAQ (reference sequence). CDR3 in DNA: TGTGCCAGCAGCCCAGCGGACAGGGAGAACACTGAAGCTTTCTTT. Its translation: CASSPADRENTEAFF. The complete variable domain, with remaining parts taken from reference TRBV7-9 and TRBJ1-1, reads DTGVSQNPRHKITKRGQNVTFRCDPISEHNRLYWYRQTLGQGPEFLTYFQNEAQLEKSRLLSDRFSAERPKGSFSTLEIQRTEQGDSAMYLCASSPADRENTEAFFGQGTRLTVV.

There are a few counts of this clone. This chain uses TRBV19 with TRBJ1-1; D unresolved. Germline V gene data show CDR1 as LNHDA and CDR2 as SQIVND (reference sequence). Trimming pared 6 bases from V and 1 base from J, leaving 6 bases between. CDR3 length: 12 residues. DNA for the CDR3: TGTGCCAGTAGGTCAGAGAACACTGAAGCTTTCTTT. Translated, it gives CASRSENTEAFF.

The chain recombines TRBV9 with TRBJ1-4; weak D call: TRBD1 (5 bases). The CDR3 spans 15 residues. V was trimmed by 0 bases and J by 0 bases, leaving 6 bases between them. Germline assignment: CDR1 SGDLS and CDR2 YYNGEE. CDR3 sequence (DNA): TGTGCCAGCAGCGTAGAGGGGACAACTAATGAAAAACTGTTTTTT. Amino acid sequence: CASSVEGTTNEKLFF.

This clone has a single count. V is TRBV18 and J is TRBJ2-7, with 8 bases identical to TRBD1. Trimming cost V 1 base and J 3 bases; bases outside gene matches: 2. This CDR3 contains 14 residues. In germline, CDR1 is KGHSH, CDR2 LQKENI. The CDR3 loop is CASSPLDRGYEQYF. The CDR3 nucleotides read TGTGCCAGCTCACCACTCGACAGGGGCTACGAGCAGTACTTC.